Below, 9 T cell receptor beta chains from the same sample are listed, as sequenced in a study of CD8+ T cells in alopecia areata. Extracted RNA was reverse transcribed, and the resulting cDNA served as sequencing template. Sequencing was performed with immunoSEQ multiplex PCR; in TCRdb, only in-frame clones are kept and a portion is missing. There are about 160,000 clones in the sample; about three fifths occur only once, and approximately 0.9% lies in the top ten. Described treatment: oral pan-JAK inhibitor, 5-10 mg twice daily. The specimen was CD4+ T cells sorted from blood, collected at week 4, from a patient treated with tofacitinib. These receptor sequences come from a human donor with alopecia areata.

The genes are TRBV11-2 and TRBJ2-5; D not resolved. V was trimmed by 1 base and J by 4 bases, leaving 4 bases between them. Looked up from germline, CDR1 is SGHAT and CDR2 is FQNNGV. The CDR3 runs 12 residues. CDR3 in DNA: TGTGCCAGCAGCTTAGTCATAGAGACCCAGTACTTC. Translation gives CASSLVIETQYF.

The V call is TRBV23-1, the J call TRBJ2-7; the match to TRBD1 covers 8 bases. TRBV23-1 is filed as an ORF, its function uncertain. Trimming cost V 6 bases and J 2 bases; bases outside gene matches: 6. CDR3 length equals 14 residues. CDR3 sequence reads: CASSFLDRAYEQYF. For the CDR3, the DNA is TGCGCCAGCAGCTTCCTGGACAGGGCCTACGAGCAGTACTTC.

The genes are TRBV27 and TRBJ1-2; no clear D. CDR3 length: 12 residues. V was clipped by 5 bases and J by 7 bases, with 11 bases between them. Looked up from germline, CDR1 is MNHEY and CDR2 is SMNVEV (reference sequence). For the CDR3, the DNA is TGTGCCAGCAGTGGACCCCCCGGTGGCTACACCTTC. Amino acids: CASSGPPGGYTF.

This clone was seen only once. Other DNA sequences within the sample encode an identical CDR3. This chain links TRBV30 with TRBJ1-1; no clear D gene. Germline CDR1 GTSNPN, CDR2 SVGIG (reference sequence). V dropped 0 bases and J dropped 7 bases, with 9 bases sitting between them. The CDR3 spans 12 residues. The CDR3 region has the DNA TGTGCCTGGAGTGTACCGGGAATTGAAGCTTTCTTT. Translation gives CAWSVPGIEAFF. Full variable domain (outside the CDR3, taken from reference TRBV30 and TRBJ1-1): SQTIHQWPATLVQPVGSPLSLECTVEGTSNPNLYWYRQAAGRGLQLLFYSVGIGQISSEVPQNLSASRPQDRQFILSSKKLLLSDSGFYLCAWSVPGIEAFFGQGTRLTVV.

V usage is TRBV19 and J usage is TRBJ2-2; D remains unclear. Germline assignment: CDR1 LNHDA and CDR2 SQIVND (reference sequence). The V and J ends lost 4 bases and 1 base respectively, with 4 bases between them. CDR3 length: 13 residues. The CDR3 region has the DNA TGTGCCAGTAGTACCAAGAACACCGGGGAGCTGTTTTTT. Translated: CASSTKNTGELFF.

This chain connects TRBV7-2 to TRBJ1-1; the match to TRBD1 covers 11 bases. V shed 7 bases and J 10 bases; nucleotides not matched to a gene: 11. The germline gives CDR1 SGHTA, CDR2 FQGNSA. The CDR3 spans 14 residues. CDR3 protein: CASTGQGAAVAAFF. In DNA form, the CDR3 reads TGTGCCAGCACCGGACAGGGGGCCGCTGTCGCAGCTTTCTTT.

The rearrangement links TRBV4-3 to TRBJ2-2; 7 nucleotides agree with TRBD1. Germline V gene sequence: CDR1 LGHNA, CDR2 YSLEER. The CDR3 sequence is 14 residues long. V was pared by 4 bases and J by 6 bases, with 5 bases of the junction left unmatched. The CDR3 coding sequence is TGCGCCAGCAGCCCCGTCCAGGGGGCCGGGGAGCTGTTTTTT. Translating it yields CASSPVQGAGELFF.

This chain links TRBV6-5 with TRBJ1-6, with unresolved D. The CDR3 covers 13 residues. Germline V gene sequence: CDR1 MNHEY, CDR2 SVGAGI. V dropped 10 bases and J dropped 0 bases, with 7 bases sitting between them. This CDR3 reads CATKSSYNSPLHF. CDR3 DNA sequence: TGTGCCACCAAGAGCTCCTATAATTCACCCCTCCACTTT.

The chain has TRBV30 and TRBJ1-6; no firm D call. Germline-derived CDR1 and CDR2 are GTSNPN and SVGIG (reference sequence). CDR3 length: 14 amino acids. With 2 bases removed from V and 6 bases from J, the gap between germline ends came to 11 bases. The CDR3 loop reads CAWSSSGVNSPLHF. The CDR3 bases are TGTGCCTGGAGTTCCAGCGGGGTTAATTCACCCCTCCACTTT.